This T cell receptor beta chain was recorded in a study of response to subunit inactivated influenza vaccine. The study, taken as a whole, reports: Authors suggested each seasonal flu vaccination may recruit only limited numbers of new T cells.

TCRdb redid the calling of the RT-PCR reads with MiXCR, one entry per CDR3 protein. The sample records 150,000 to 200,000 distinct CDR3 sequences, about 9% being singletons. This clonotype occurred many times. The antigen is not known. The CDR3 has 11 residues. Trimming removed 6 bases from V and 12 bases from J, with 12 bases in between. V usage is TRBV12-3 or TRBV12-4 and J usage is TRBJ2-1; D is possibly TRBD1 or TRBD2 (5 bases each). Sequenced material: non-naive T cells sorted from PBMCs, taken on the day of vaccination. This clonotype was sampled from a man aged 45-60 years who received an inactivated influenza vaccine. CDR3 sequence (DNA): TGTGCCAGCAGGTCCGATGGGACGCAGTTCTTC. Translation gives CASRSDGTQFF.